What follows are 29 T cell receptor beta chains derived from one specimen sequenced in a study of blood T cell repertoires in COVID-19. Assay used: immunoSEQ multiplex PCR; TCRdb lists only in-frame clones, some missing. Of 110,000 or so clones detected, more than 70% appear once; the ten largest clones hold 7.5% to 9.5%. The sample was peripheral blood. The receptors were gathered from a woman aged 70-85 years who had recovered from COVID-19.

The V gene is TRBV7-2, the J gene TRBJ2-7; D is unclear. V lost 5 bases and J 3 bases, leaving 17 bases between the germline ends. The CDR3 spans 15 residues. Germline loops: CDR1 SGHTA, CDR2 FQGNSA. The CDR3 DNA reads TGTGCCAGCAGCCGCAACACACGAACCTTCTACGAGCAGTACTTC. Amino acids: CASSRNTRTFYEQYF. Together with reference TRBV7-2 and TRBJ2-7, the CDR3 gives the full variable domain: GAGVSQSPSNKVTEKGKDVELRCDPISGHTALYWYRQSLGQGLEFLIYFQGNSAPDKSGLPSDRFSAERTGGSVSTLTIQRTQQEDSAVYLCASSRNTRTFYEQYFGPGTRLTVT.

The chain's CDR3 is CASSPAGGGANYGYTF. CDR3 bases: TGTGCCAGCAGCCCCGCGGGTGGAGGGGCGAACTATGGCTACACCTTC. The rearrangement joins TRBV7-9 to TRBJ1-2; TRBD1 is a possible D gene (5 bases). V was clipped by 5 bases and J by 2 bases, with 18 bases between them. The CDR3 has 16 residues. Per the germline V gene, CDR1 is SEHNR and CDR2 is FQNEAQ (reference sequence).

The rearrangement uses TRBV4-3 and TRBJ2-2; D possibly corresponds to TRBD1 (6 bases). CDR1 and CDR2 (germline): LGHNA, YSLEER. This CDR3 is built from 14 residues. V lost 4 bases to trimming and J lost 2 bases, with 8 bases between them. The CDR3 sequence is CASSLRGNTGELFF. CDR3 nucleotide sequence: TGCGCCAGCAGCCTCAGGGGAAACACCGGGGAGCTGTTTTTT.

V is TRBV10-3 and J is TRBJ1-2, with D possibly TRBD1 on 6 matching bases. This CDR3 is 12 amino acids long. Germline V gene data show CDR1 as ENHRY and CDR2 as SYGVKD. V lost 5 bases and J lost 6, with 10 bases in between. CDR3 region: CAISRNRDGYTF. The CDR3 DNA reads as TGTGCCATCAGTAGAAACAGGGATGGCTACACCTTC.

The chain carries TRBV7-9 and TRBJ2-1; D is perhaps TRBD1 (6 bases). Germline loops: CDR1 SEHNR, CDR2 FQNEAQ (reference sequence). The CDR3 is 15 amino acids. Between the trimmed V and J ends, which lost 6 bases and 5 bases, there was a span of 17 bases. The CDR3 DNA reads as TGTGCCAGCAGAGACCGGGACAAGGGGGACAATGAGCAGTTCTTC. The encoded protein is CASRDRDKGDNEQFF.

In this sample, this clone turned up a few times. The V call is TRBV28, the J call TRBJ1-6; 9 bases are shared with TRBD1. CDR1 MDHEN and CDR2 SYDVKM come from the germline V gene. V was clipped by 7 bases and J by 9 bases; unmatched bases: 4. CDR3 length equals 13 residues. This chain's CDR3 is CASMGQGASPLHF. The CDR3 coding sequence is TGTGCCAGCATGGGACAGGGCGCTTCACCCCTCCACTTT.

This chain's CDR3 is CASSRGGERSYEQYF. CDR3 sequence (DNA): TGTGCCAGCAGTCGGGGGGGGGAGAGGTCCTACGAGCAGTACTTC. The chain uses TRBV6-2 or TRBV6-3 and TRBJ2-7; 8 bases match TRBD2. Trimming cost V 5 bases and J 1 base; bases outside gene matches: 7. Germline values: CDR1 MNHEY, CDR2 SVGEGT. The CDR3 covers 15 residues.

The chain links TRBV7-2 to TRBJ1-1, with TRBD1 identical over 7 bases. The CDR3 has 13 amino acids. Germline CDR1 reads SGHTA; CDR2 reads FQGNSA. J was trimmed by 1 base and V by 6 bases; bases with no gene match: 2. In nucleotides, the CDR3 is TGTGCCAGCAGAGGGGGCTGGAACACTGAAGCTTTCTTT. Encoded protein: CASRGGWNTEAFF.

This rearrangement joins TRBV30 to TRBJ1-2; TRBD1 might be the D (5 bases). This CDR3 is 15 amino acids long. Germline lookup yields CDR1 GTSNPN and CDR2 SVGIG (reference sequence). Between the trimmed V and J ends, which lost 7 bases and 2 bases, there was a span of 20 bases. In DNA, the CDR3 is TGTGCCTACCCTCGGGGGGGACGTGAGAACTATGGCTACACCTTC. Its translation is CAYPRGGRENYGYTF.

This chain uses TRBV7-2 with TRBJ2-1, with TRBD2 identical over 9 bases. The V and J ends lost 2 bases and 13 bases, in that order; junction bases with no gene match: 6. This CDR3 is built from 13 residues. In germline, CDR1 is SGHTA, CDR2 FQGNSA. The DNA of the CDR3 is TGTGCCAGCAGCTTATCCCCTAGCGGGATCCAGTTCTTC. Translating gives CASSLSPSGIQFF.

The V and J genes are TRBV7-8 and TRBJ1-4, with 9 nucleotides matching TRBD1. The CDR3 has 16 residues. V lost 4 bases, J lost 8 bases, and 11 bases stayed unmatched. The germline V gene encodes CDR1 SGHVS and CDR2 FQNEAQ. CDR3 DNA sequence: TGTGCCAGCAGCTCTCGCCTGGGACAGGGTGGGGAAAAACTGTTTTTT. Its translation is CASSSRLGQGGEKLFF.

The V call is TRBV6-2 or TRBV6-3, the J call TRBJ1-5, with 8 nucleotides matching TRBD1. Germline-derived CDR1 and CDR2 are MNHEY and SVGEGT. The CDR3 runs to 15 residues. The junction had 12 bases not matched to a gene; V was cut back by 4 bases and J by 10 bases. The CDR3 region is CASSSIPGGPGPQHF. In nucleotides, the CDR3 is TGTGCCAGCAGTTCGATTCCAGGGGGCCCGGGACCCCAGCATTTT.

The J gene is TRBJ1-4, the V gene TRBV14, with D unclear. The CDR3 extends over 15 amino acids. Trimming removed 0 bases from V and 6 bases from J, with 11 bases in between. CDR1 is SGHDN, CDR2 FVKESK, per germline. The CDR3 nucleotides read TGTGCCAGCAGCCAAGATGTAAGAACGGATGAAAAACTGTTTTTT. Encoded protein: CASSQDVRTDEKLFF.

This chain links TRBV7-9 with TRBJ2-7; TRBD1 agrees at 8 bases. The CDR3 spans 17 residues. J lost 0 bases, V lost 0 bases, and 7 bases had no gene match. Germline CDR1 is SEHNR and CDR2 is FQNEAQ (reference sequence). The CDR3 bases are TGTGCCAGCAGCTTAGCTCCCCGGACAGGGTACTCCTACGAGCAGTACTTC. Translating it yields CASSLAPRTGYSYEQYF.

The genes are TRBV10-3 and TRBJ2-7; 7 bases align to TRBD1. The CDR3 runs 15 residues. Germline values: CDR1 ENHRY, CDR2 SYGVKD. V shed 7 bases, J shed 0 bases, and the junction held 9 bases outside the gene matches. CDR3 residues: CAINDRDSSSYEQYF. The CDR3 coding sequence is TGTGCCATCAACGACCGGGACAGCTCCTCCTACGAGCAGTACTTC.

The chain links TRBV29-1 to TRBJ1-2; 9 nucleotides agree with TRBD1. The germline CDR1 and CDR2 sequences are SQVTM and ANQGSEA. The CDR3 loop spans 13 amino acids. V trimming: 1 base; J trimming: 8 bases; junction bases outside the gene matches: 5. The CDR3 DNA follows: TGCAGCGTTGAAGGCACAGGGGGCCAGGGCTACACCTTC. It encodes CSVEGTGGQGYTF. Full variable domain (missing parts from reference TRBV29-1 and TRBJ1-2): SAVISQKPSRDICQRGTSLTIQCQVDSQVTMMFWYRQQPGQSLTLIATANQGSEATYESGFVIDKFPISRPNLTFSTLTVSNMSPEDSSIYLCSVEGTGGQGYTFGSGTRLTVV.

The rearrangement uses TRBV9 and TRBJ1-2, with 9 positions matching TRBD1. The CDR3 length is 15 residues. V was pared by 3 bases and J by 4 bases, with 7 bases of the junction left unmatched. Germline CDR1 and CDR2: SGDLS and YYNGEE. CDR3 protein: CASSATGGLSYGYTF. CDR3 DNA: TGTGCCAGCAGCGCAACAGGGGGCCTGAGCTATGGCTACACCTTC.

V usage is TRBV19 and J usage is TRBJ1-2, with D tentatively TRBD1 (6 bases). The germline V and J ends were trimmed by 5 bases and 7 bases, with 20 bases remaining between them. Germline V gives CDR1 LNHDA, CDR2 SQIVND (reference sequence). This CDR3 comprises 15 residues. DNA for the CDR3: TGTGCCAGTAGTTCCTACAGGGTTCTTACGCCTGGCTACACCTTC. Amino acid sequence: CASSSYRVLTPGYTF. The whole variable domain, filled in from reference TRBV19 and TRBJ1-2, reads DGGITQSPKYLFRKEGQNVTLSCEQNLNHDAMYWYRQDPGQGLRLIYYSQIVNDFQKGDIAEGYSVSREKKESFPLTVTSAQKNPTAFYLCASSSYRVLTPGYTFGSGTRLTVV.

This sequence joins TRBV15 and TRBJ1-2; D possibly corresponds to TRBD1 (5 bases). Germline CDR1 LNHNV, CDR2 YYDKDF (reference sequence). The V end was cut by 5 bases, the J end by 5 bases, with 9 bases between. This CDR3 is 12 amino acids long. The CDR3 reads CATSERQYGYTF. The DNA of the CDR3 is TGTGCCACCAGCGAACGACAGTATGGCTACACCTTC.

V and J are TRBV2 and TRBJ1-5; D not certain. In germline, CDR1 is SNHLY, CDR2 FYNNEI. The CDR3 is 13 amino acids. V was clipped by 5 bases and J by 1 base, with 6 bases between them. CDR3 sequence: CASSLESNQPQHF. CDR3 DNA sequence: TGTGCCAGCAGTTTAGAGAGCAATCAGCCCCAGCATTTT.

V is TRBV7-2 and J is TRBJ2-1; 11 bases align to TRBD2. Trimming removed 1 base from V and 7 bases from J; junction bases left unmatched: 9. Germline loops: CDR1 SGHTA, CDR2 FQGNSA. The CDR3 has 17 residues. DNA for the CDR3: TGTGCCAGCAGCTTAGACGGCACTAGCGGGGGTAGAAATGAGCAGTTCTTC. Translated, it gives CASSLDGTSGGRNEQFF. Supplemented by reference TRBV7-2 and TRBJ2-1, the full variable domain reads GAGVSQSPSNKVTEKGKDVELRCDPISGHTALYWYRQSLGQGLEFLIYFQGNSAPDKSGLPSDRFSAERTGGSVSTLTIQRTQQEDSAVYLCASSLDGTSGGRNEQFFGPGTRLTVL.

For this clone: The same CDR3 arises from other DNA sequences in this sample as well. V is TRBV3-1 (or the pseudogene TRBV3-2) and J is TRBJ2-5, with a weak D call TRBD2 (5 bases). The CDR3 contains 13 residues. Germline values: CDR1 LGHDT, CDR2 YNNKEL (reference sequence). V was pared by 1 base and J by 5 bases, with 8 bases between. CDR3 in amino acids: CASSQAGEETQYF. CDR3 nucleotide sequence: TGTGCCAGCAGCCAAGCCGGGGAGGAGACCCAGTACTTC.

V usage is TRBV5-1 and J usage is TRBJ2-7, with D maybe TRBD1 (5 bases). The germline V gene has CDR1 SGHRS and CDR2 YFSETQ. CDR3 length: 13 amino acids. With 0 bases removed from V and 6 bases from J, the gap between germline ends came to 10 bases. The CDR3 reads CASSLEQGAEQYF. In DNA, the CDR3 is TGCGCCAGCAGCTTGGAGCAGGGTGCCGAGCAGTACTTC.

The chain joins TRBV27 to TRBJ2-3; 9 positions agree with TRBD2. CDR3 size: 15 residues. The trim removed 4 bases at V and 5 bases at J, leaving 7 bases unmatched. Germline assignment: CDR1 MNHEY and CDR2 SMNVEV (reference sequence). The CDR3 nucleotides are TGTGCCAGCAGTTGGCGGGGGGGCATCGTAGATACGCAGTATTTT. Translated, it gives CASSWRGGIVDTQYF.

The V call is TRBV5-1, the J call TRBJ2-1, with 13 nucleotides matching TRBD2. The V gene end was trimmed by 4 bases and the J gene end by 7 bases; junction bases not matched to a gene: 5. Germline CDR1 and CDR2: SGHRS and YFSETQ. The CDR3 loop spans 15 amino acids. CDR3 residues: CASSEGLAGLNEQFF. The CDR3 region has the DNA TGCGCCAGCAGCGAGGGACTAGCGGGGTTAAATGAGCAGTTCTTC.

J is TRBJ2-4 and V is TRBV6-6, with TRBD1 identical over 7 bases. The germline gives CDR1 MNHNY, CDR2 SVGAGI (reference sequence). The V segment lost 3 bases and the J segment 2 bases; nucleotides outside the gene matches: 7. The CDR3 has 16 amino acids. This CDR3 reads CASSYTLGQSKNIQYF. The DNA for the CDR3 is TGTGCCAGCAGTTATACGCTGGGACAGTCCAAAAACATTCAGTACTTC.

The chain joins TRBV7-9 to TRBJ2-7, with a possible D match to TRBD1 (5 bases). CDR3 length: 14 amino acids. CDR1 is SEHNR, CDR2 FQNEAQ, per germline (reference sequence). V was clipped by 5 bases and J by 3 bases, with 14 bases between them. The CDR3: CASSLWTTSYEQYF. Written as DNA, the CDR3 is TGTGCCAGCAGCCTATGGACAACCAGCTACGAGCAGTACTTC.

This chain connects TRBV3-1 (or the pseudogene TRBV3-2) to TRBJ1-2, with D possibly being TRBD1 (6 bases). Trimming removed 3 bases at V and 2 bases at J, with 10 bases between. Germline CDR1 LGHDT, CDR2 YNNKEL (reference sequence). The CDR3 sequence is 14 residues long. CDR3: CASSQRTVNYGYTF. The CDR3 DNA sequence: TGTGCCAGCAGCCAGAGGACAGTCAACTATGGCTACACCTTC.

The chain carries TRBV7-8 and TRBJ2-2, with 7 bases that match TRBD2. The germline V gene encodes CDR1 SGHVS and CDR2 FQNEAQ. V shed 4 bases, J shed 6 bases, and the junction held 11 bases outside the gene matches. The CDR3 consists of 16 residues. The CDR3 DNA sequence: TGTGCCAGCAGCTCCCCCGGGGGAGGGACCCCCGGGGAGCTGTTTTTT. Protein product: CASSSPGGGTPGELFF.